These T cell receptor beta chains were read from a single sample in a study of CD8+CD57+ T cells in acquired aplastic anemia. TCRdb fed the reads into MiXCR, producing one record per CDR3 protein. This sample has about half a million distinct CDR3 sequences, with around 30% found just once. The sample comprised sorted CD4+, CD8+, or CD8+CD57+ T cells (not recorded which) from PBMCs. The receptor source for this set is a human donor with aplastic anemia. The CDR3 runs from the conserved cysteine through the conserved F or W. Each record gives: D gene, J gene, V gene, clone size, CDR3 protein, CDR3 DNA. A D gene is named only where the DNA matches it firmly. Some rows mark clone size as missing; the rest say once, few, many or name a class of expanded clone.

TRBD2 | TRBJ2-1 | TRBV12-3/TRBV12-4 | - | CASTILAGAGNEQFF | TGTGCCAGCACCATTCTAGCGGGAGCTGGCAATGAGCAGTTCTTC
TRBD1 | TRBJ1-2 | TRBV2 | - | CASSSGGGSGGYTF | TGTGCCAGCAGCTCAGGGGGAGGAAGTGGTGGCTACACCTTC
TRBD2 | TRBJ2-7 | TRBV14 | few | CASSQAASGRAVYF | TGTGCCAGCAGCCAAGCCGCTAGCGGGAGGGCCGTATACTTC
TRBD1 | TRBJ1-5 | TRBV15 | few | CATSRAGQGDQPQHF | TGTGCCACCAGCAGAGCGGGACAGGGAGATCAGCCCCAGCATTTT
- | TRBJ1-6 | TRBV11-1 | - | CASSPGSGGYNSPLHF | TGTGCCAGCAGCCCGGGGTCCGGGGGCTATAATTCACCCCTCCACTTT
- | TRBJ2-5 | TRBV5-1 | many | CASSLGSQEETQYF | TGCGCCAGCAGCTTGGGGTCGCAGGAGGAGACCCAGTACTTC
- | TRBJ2-7 | TRBV2 | few | CASRLTRGASYEQYF | TGTGCCAGCAGGCTGACCCGGGGAGCGTCCTACGAGCAGTACTTC
- | TRBJ1-3 | TRBV29-1 | - | CSAGDSGNTIYF | TGCAGCGCCGGAGATTCTGGAAACACCATATATTTT
TRBD1 | TRBJ1-2 | TRBV10-3 | few | CAGRDRARSPYGYTF | TGTGCCGGTAGGGACAGGGCCCGTAGCCCCTATGGCTACACCTTC
- | TRBJ2-7 | TRBV5-6 | few | CASSFGWRENYEQYF | TGTGCCAGCAGCTTCGGGTGGCGGGAAAACTACGAGCAGTACTTC
- | TRBJ2-6 | TRBV12-3/TRBV12-4 | - | CASRFNAGANVLTF | TGTGCCAGCAGATTTAATGCTGGGGCCAACGTCCTGACTTTC
TRBD2 | TRBJ2-1 | TRBV20-1 | - | CSAEREGYNERFF | TGCAGTGCGGAAAGGGAGGGATACAATGAGCGGTTCTTC
TRBD1 | TRBJ1-4 | TRBV11-1 | - | CASSLANTGVTNEKLFF | TGTGCCAGCAGCTTAGCCAACACAGGGGTTACTAATGAAAAACTGTTTTTT
- | TRBJ1-2 | TRBV24-1 | many | CATSDSRDGYTF | TGTGCCACCAGTGATTCTCGGGACGGCTACACCTTC
- | TRBJ2-7 | TRBV6-2/TRBV6-3 | few | CASSSFSYEQYF | TGTGCCAGCAGTTCCTTCAGCTACGAGCAGTACTTC
- | TRBJ1-5 | TRBV2 | many | CASSSRGSNQPQHF | TGTGCCAGCAGCTCCCGGGGGAGCAATCAGCCCCAGCATTTT
- | TRBJ1-6 | TRBV9 | many | CASSVELMGSPLHF | TGTGCCAGCAGCGTAGAACTCATGGGTTCACCCCTCCACTTT
TRBD2 | TRBJ2-1 | TRBV7-3 | few | CASSSGLAGNNEQFF | TGTGCCAGCAGCTCTGGACTAGCGGGTAACAATGAGCAGTTCTTC
- | TRBJ1-2 | TRBV4-3 | - | CASSQDLTISNYGYTF | TGCGCCAGCAGCCAAGATTTAACAATTTCTAACTATGGCTACACCTTC
- | TRBJ1-4 | TRBV11-1 | - | CASSPGDGGVYEKLFF | TGTGCCAGCAGCCCAGGCGACGGCGGGGTTTACGAAAAACTGTTTTTT
- | TRBJ2-7 | TRBV10-3 | - | CAISDQARGGTYEQYF | TGTGCCATCAGTGACCAGGCGCGGGGCGGTACCTACGAGCAGTACTTC
- | TRBJ1-2 | TRBV11-2 | many | CASSLDPKTYGYTF | TGTGCCAGCAGCTTAGATCCGAAAACCTATGGCTACACCTTC
- | TRBJ2-1 | TRBV15 | many | CATSRDPGLSYEQFF | TGTGCCACCAGCAGAGATCCTGGACTAAGCTATGAGCAGTTCTTC
- | TRBJ2-6 | TRBV7-6 | many | CASSLARASGANVLTF | TGTGCCAGCAGCTTAGCGCGTGCCTCTGGGGCCAACGTCCTGACTTTC
- | TRBJ2-3 | TRBV7-2 | many | CASSLERDTQYF | TGTGCCAGCAGCTTAGAGAGGGATACGCAGTATTTT
- | TRBJ2-7 | TRBV9 | - | CASSVGDPFYEQYF | TGTGCCAGCAGCGTAGGGGACCCATTCTACGAGCAGTACTTC
- | TRBJ2-3 | TRBV6-4 | few | CASSEGSGNTQYF | TGTGCCAGCAGTGAGGGGTCGGGTAATACGCAGTATTTT
- | TRBJ1-6 | TRBV12-3/TRBV12-4 | many | CASSLHNSPLHF | TGTGCCAGCAGTTTACATAATTCACCCCTCCACTTT
- | TRBJ2-1 | TRBV9 | few | CASSVLQGSNEQFF | TGTGCCAGCAGCGTTCTACAGGGTTCCAATGAGCAGTTCTTC
- | TRBJ2-5 | TRBV5-1 | - | CASSLGMLAAGETQYF | TGCGCCAGCAGCTTGGGTATGTTAGCGGCTGGGGAGACCCAGTACTTC
TRBD2 | TRBJ2-3 | TRBV20-1 | - | CSARVVTSGNADAQYF | TGCAGTGCTAGAGTGGTGACTAGCGGGAACGCAGATGCGCAGTATTTT
- | TRBJ2-3 | TRBV9 | few | CASSSQPTSTDTQYF | TGTGCCAGCAGCTCACAACCGACCAGCACAGATACGCAGTATTTT
- | TRBJ1-5 | TRBV2 | many | CASSYDTSNQPQHF | TGTGCCAGCAGTTACGACACGAGCAATCAGCCCCAGCATTTT
TRBD1 | TRBJ2-7 | TRBV29-1 | once | CSVGGTVTYEQYF | TGCAGCGTTGGGGGGACAGTCACCTACGAGCAGTACTTC
- | TRBJ1-4 | TRBV9 | few | CASSGKGTNEKLFF | TGTGCCAGCAGCGGAAAGGGAACTAATGAAAAACTGTTTTTT
- | TRBJ2-2 | TRBV12-3/TRBV12-4 | few | CAIGPGVGNTGELFF | TGTGCCATCGGTCCCGGGGTAGGGAACACCGGGGAGCTGTTTTTT
TRBD1 | TRBJ2-7 | TRBV19 | - | CASSIARQGASHEQYF | TGTGCCAGTAGTATAGCCCGACAGGGGGCTTCCCACGAGCAGTACTTC
- | TRBJ2-7 | TRBV20-1 | many | CSARDQSSYEQYF | TGCAGTGCTAGAGACCAGAGCTCCTACGAGCAGTACTTC
TRBD2 | TRBJ2-7 | TRBV10-3 | many | CAISGGLAGTLYEQYF | TGTGCCATCAGTGGGGGTCTAGCGGGGACCCTTTACGAGCAGTACTTC
- | TRBJ2-1 | TRBV24-1 | - | CASSPRVGSYNEQFF | TGTGCCAGCTCACCACGTGTTGGATCCTACAATGAGCAGTTCTTC
- | TRBJ1-5 | TRBV5-1 | many | CASSLGGADQPQHF | TGCGCCAGCAGCTTGGGGGGGGCCGATCAGCCCCAGCATTTT
- | TRBJ1-5 | TRBV30 | - | CAWSKGDRPQHF | TGTGCCTGGAGTAAAGGCGACAGGCCCCAGCATTTT
- | TRBJ2-5 | TRBV7-9 | many | CASSFDGKETQYF | TGTGCCAGCAGCTTCGACGGGAAAGAGACCCAGTACTTC
- | TRBJ1-6 | TRBV29-1 | - | CRPDRSLGSPLHF | TGCAGACCGGACAGATCCCTGGGGTCACCCCTCCACTTT
TRBD1 | TRBJ1-6 | TRBV7-6 | many | CASSLGQNSSPLHF | TGTGCCAGCAGCCTGGGACAGAACAGTTCACCCCTCCACTTT
- | TRBJ1-1 | TRBV12-5 | - | CASGLVMGTGSNTEAFF | TGTGCTAGTGGTTTGGTTATGGGAACAGGGTCGAACACTGAAGCTTTCTTT
TRBD1 | TRBJ2-4 | TRBV2 | few | CASREQGGVHIQYF | TGTGCCAGCAGGGAACAGGGGGGCGTCCACATTCAGTACTTC
- | TRBJ1-1 | TRBV2 | - | CASRSGQNTEAFF | TGTGCCAGCAGGTCGGGACAGAACACTGAAGCTTTCTTT
- | TRBJ1-4 | TRBV15 | many | CATSRDSVGTNEKLFF | TGTGCCACCAGCAGAGATTCAGTAGGGACTAATGAAAAACTGTTTTTT
- | TRBJ1-4 | TRBV19 | many | CASSIERGREKLFF | TGTGCCAGTAGTATTGAGAGAGGTCGGGAAAAACTGTTTTTT
TRBD1 | TRBJ1-2 | TRBV28 | - | CASSPYHRGLEGYTF | TGTGCCAGCAGTCCATACCACAGGGGGCTGGAAGGCTACACCTTC
- | TRBJ2-1 | TRBV7-6 | many | CASSFFVGEQFF | TGTGCCAGCAGCTTTTTTGTTGGTGAGCAGTTCTTC
TRBD1 | TRBJ1-1 | TRBV27 | few | CASSSLALGQGWTEAFF | TGTGCCAGCAGTTCTCTAGCGCTGGGACAGGGATGGACTGAAGCTTTCTTT
TRBD1 | TRBJ1-6 | TRBV6-1 | many | CASRGTGSNSPLHF | TGTGCCAGCAGAGGGACAGGGTCTAATTCACCCCTCCACTTT
- | TRBJ2-1 | TRBV24-1 | many | CATSDAANVAAGEQFF | TGTGCCACCAGTGATGCCGCCAACGTGGCGGCCGGTGAGCAGTTCTTC
TRBD2 | TRBJ2-7 | TRBV15 | - | CATSRESEREKGEQYF | TGTGCCACCAGCAGAGAGAGTGAGCGGGAGAAGGGCGAGCAGTACTTC
- | TRBJ1-2 | TRBV6-1 | many | CASSESQGNGYTF | TGTGCCAGCAGTGAGAGCCAGGGGAATGGCTACACCTTC
- | TRBJ2-1 | TRBV25-1 | few | CASGGRGRNNEQFF | TGTGCCAGCGGGGGGAGGGGGAGAAACAATGAGCAGTTCTTC
- | TRBJ1-2 | TRBV30 | - | CACPRQVLAYGYTF | TGTGCCTGCCCACGACAGGTTCTTGCCTATGGCTACACCTTC